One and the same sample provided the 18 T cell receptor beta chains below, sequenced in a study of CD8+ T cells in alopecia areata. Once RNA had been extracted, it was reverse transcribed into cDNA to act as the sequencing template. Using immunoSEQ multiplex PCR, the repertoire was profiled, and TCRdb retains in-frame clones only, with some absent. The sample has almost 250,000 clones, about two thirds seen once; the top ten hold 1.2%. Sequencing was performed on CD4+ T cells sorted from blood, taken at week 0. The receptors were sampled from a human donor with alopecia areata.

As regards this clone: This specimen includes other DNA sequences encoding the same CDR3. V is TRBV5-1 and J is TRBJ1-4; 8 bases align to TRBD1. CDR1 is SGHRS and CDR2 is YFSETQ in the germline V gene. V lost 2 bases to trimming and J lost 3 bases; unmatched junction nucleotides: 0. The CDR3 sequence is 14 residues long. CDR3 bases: TGCGCCAGCAGCTTACAGGGGGCTAATGAAAAACTGTTTTTT. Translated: CASSLQGANEKLFF.

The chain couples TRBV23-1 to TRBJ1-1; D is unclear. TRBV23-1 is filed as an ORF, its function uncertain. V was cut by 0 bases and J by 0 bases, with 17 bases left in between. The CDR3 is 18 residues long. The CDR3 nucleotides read TGCGCCAGCAGTCAATCGATTGGGCAAAGGGTCCTGAACACTGAAGCTTTCTTT. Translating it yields CASSQSIGQRVLNTEAFF.

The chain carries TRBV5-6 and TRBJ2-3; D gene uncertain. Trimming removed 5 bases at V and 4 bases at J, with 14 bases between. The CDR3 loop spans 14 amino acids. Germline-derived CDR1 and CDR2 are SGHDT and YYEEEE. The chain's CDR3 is CASRYLKSSDTQYF. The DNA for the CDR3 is TGTGCCAGCAGATACCTGAAGAGCTCAGATACGCAGTATTTT. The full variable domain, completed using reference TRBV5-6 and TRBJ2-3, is DAGVTQSPTHLIKTRGQQVTLRCSPKSGHDTVSWYQQALGQGPQFIFQYYEEEERQRGNFPDRFSGHQFPNYSSELNVNALLLGDSALYLCASRYLKSSDTQYFGPGTRLTVL.

The CDR3 sequence: CASSPSAPAGDYGYTF. In DNA form, the CDR3 reads TGTGCCAGCAGCCCATCGGCCCCGGCAGGCGACTATGGCTACACCTTC. The chain employs TRBV5-4 and TRBJ1-2; D is uncertain. The CDR3 loop spans 16 amino acids. Germline loops: CDR1 SGHNT, CDR2 YYREEE (reference sequence). Trimming took 4 bases from V and 3 from J, leaving 19 bases between them. Supplemented by reference TRBV5-4 and TRBJ1-2, the full variable domain reads ETGVTQSPTHLIKTRGQQVTLRCSSQSGHNTVSWYQQALGQGPQFIFQYYREEENGRGNFPPRFSGLQFPNYSSELNVNALELDDSALYLCASSPSAPAGDYGYTFGSGTRLTVV.

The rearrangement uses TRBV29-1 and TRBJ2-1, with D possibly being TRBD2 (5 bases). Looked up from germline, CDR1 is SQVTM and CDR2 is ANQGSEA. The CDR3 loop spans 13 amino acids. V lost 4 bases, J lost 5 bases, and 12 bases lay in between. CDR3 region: CSVAGRGNNEQFF. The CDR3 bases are TGCAGCGTTGCCGGACGGGGAAACAATGAGCAGTTCTTC.

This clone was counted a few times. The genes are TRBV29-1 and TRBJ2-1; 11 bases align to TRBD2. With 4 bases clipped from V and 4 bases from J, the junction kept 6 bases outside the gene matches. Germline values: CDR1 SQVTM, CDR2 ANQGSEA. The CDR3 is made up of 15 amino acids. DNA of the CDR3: TGCAGCGTTGTACTAACTAGCGGGGGATACAATGAGCAGTTCTTC. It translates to CSVVLTSGGYNEQFF.

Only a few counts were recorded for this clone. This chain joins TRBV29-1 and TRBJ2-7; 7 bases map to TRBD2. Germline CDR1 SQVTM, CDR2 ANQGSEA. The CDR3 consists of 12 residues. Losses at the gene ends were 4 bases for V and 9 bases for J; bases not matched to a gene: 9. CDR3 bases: TGCAGCGTTGGGACTAGGGCCCGAGGGCAGTACTTC. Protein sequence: CSVGTRARGQYF.

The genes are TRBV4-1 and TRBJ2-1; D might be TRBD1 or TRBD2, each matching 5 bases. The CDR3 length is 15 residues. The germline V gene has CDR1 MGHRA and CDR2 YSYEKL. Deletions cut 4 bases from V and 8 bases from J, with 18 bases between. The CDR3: CASSPGPGRSYEQFF. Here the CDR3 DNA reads TGCGCCAGCAGCCCGGGACCTGGCAGGAGTTATGAGCAGTTCTTC.

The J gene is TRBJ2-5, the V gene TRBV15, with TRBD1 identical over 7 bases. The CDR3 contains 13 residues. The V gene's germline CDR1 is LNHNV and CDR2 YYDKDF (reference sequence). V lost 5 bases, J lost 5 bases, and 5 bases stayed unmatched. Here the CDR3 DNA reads TGTGCCACCAGCCGCCGGGACAGCGAGACCCAGTACTTC. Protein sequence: CATSRRDSETQYF.

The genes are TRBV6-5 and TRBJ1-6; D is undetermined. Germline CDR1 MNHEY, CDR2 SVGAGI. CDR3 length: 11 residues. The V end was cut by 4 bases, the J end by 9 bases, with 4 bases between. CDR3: CASSLGSPLHF. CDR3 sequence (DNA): TGTGCCAGCAGTTTGGGTTCACCCCTCCACTTT.

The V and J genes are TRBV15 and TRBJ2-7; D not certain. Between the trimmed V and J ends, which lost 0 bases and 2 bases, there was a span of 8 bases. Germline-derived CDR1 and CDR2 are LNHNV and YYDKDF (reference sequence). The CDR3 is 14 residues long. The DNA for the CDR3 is TGTGCCACCAGCAGAGATTTGGCTGCCTACGAGCAGTACTTC. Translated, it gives CATSRDLAAYEQYF.

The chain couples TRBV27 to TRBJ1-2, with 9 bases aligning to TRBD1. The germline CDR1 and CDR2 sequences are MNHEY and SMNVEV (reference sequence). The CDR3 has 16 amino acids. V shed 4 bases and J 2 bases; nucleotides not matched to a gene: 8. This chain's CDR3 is CASSSPGQGANYGYTF. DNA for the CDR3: TGTGCCAGCAGTTCCCCGGGACAGGGAGCCAACTATGGCTACACCTTC.

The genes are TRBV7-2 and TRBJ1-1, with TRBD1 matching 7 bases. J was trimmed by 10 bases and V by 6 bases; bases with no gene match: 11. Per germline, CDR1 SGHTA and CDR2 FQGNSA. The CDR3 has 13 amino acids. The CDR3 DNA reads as TGTGCCAGCAGTCCCGGACAGGCCCGGAGAGCTTTCTTT. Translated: CASSPGQARRAFF.

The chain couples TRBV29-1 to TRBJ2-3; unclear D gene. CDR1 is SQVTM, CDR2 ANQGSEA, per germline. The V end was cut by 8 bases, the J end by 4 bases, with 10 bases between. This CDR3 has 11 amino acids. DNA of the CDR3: TGCAGCTTCTCCCGGTCAGATACGCAGTATTTT. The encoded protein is CSFSRSDTQYF.

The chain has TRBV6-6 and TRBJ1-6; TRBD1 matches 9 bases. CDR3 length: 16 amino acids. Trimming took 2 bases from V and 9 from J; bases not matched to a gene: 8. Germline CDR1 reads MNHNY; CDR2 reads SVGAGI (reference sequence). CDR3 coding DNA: TGTGCCAGCAGTTACCCCGTACAGGGGGCAGGTTCACCCCTCCACTTT. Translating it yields CASSYPVQGAGSPLHF.

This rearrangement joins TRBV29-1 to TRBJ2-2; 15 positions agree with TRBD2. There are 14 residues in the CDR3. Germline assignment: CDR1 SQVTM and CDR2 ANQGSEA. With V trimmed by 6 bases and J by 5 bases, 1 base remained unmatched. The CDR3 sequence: CSVGTSGGTGELFF. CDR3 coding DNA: TGCAGCGTCGGGACTAGCGGGGGGACCGGGGAGCTGTTTTTT.

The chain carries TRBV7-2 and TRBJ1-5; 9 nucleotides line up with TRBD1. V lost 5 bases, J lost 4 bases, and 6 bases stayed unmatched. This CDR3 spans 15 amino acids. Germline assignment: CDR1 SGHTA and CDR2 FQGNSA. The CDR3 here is CASSLGQGKNQPQHF. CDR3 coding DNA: TGTGCCAGCAGCCTGGGACAGGGTAAGAATCAGCCCCAGCATTTT.

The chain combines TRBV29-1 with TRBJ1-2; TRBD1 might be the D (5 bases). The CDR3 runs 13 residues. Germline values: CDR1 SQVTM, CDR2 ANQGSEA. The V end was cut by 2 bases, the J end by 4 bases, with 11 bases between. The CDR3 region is CSVEPGQGYGYTF. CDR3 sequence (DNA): TGCAGCGTTGAACCCGGCCAGGGCTATGGCTACACCTTC.